This T cell receptor beta chain was retrieved from a study of T cell responses to AZD1222 COVID-19 vaccine. Assay: immunoSEQ multiplex PCR; the TCRdb copy retains only in-frame clones and omits some. Here the sample spans some 150,000 clones, around 84% being singletons. The V end lost 2 bases, the J end lost 7 bases, and 8 bases lay between the germline ends. This CDR3 region has 12 residues. Germline CDR1 KGHSH, CDR2 LQKENI. J is TRBJ1-2 and V is TRBV18; D unresolved. This clonotype was sampled from an adult who received the AZD1222 COVID-19 vaccine. The sample here was peripheral blood, taken 28 days after the second AZD1222 dose. The CDR3 reads CASSPGDRGYTF. In DNA, the CDR3 is TGTGCCAGCTCACCAGGGGATCGTGGCTACACCTTC.